These T cell receptor beta chains were read from a single sample in a study of cytomegalovirus exposure and HLA in healthy donors. Produced via immunoSEQ multiplex PCR; TCRdb's table is partial and in-frame only. The data contain over 150,000 clones, 60% to 80% of them seen just once; the ten biggest clones take up 2.9%. Sequencing was carried out using PBMCs. The receptors derive from a woman under 40 in good health and CMV-seronegative. CDR3s include the opening cysteine and the closing phenylalanine or tryptophan. The D gene is left open where the match is weak. The listing skips clone size in some rows; elsewhere it reads once, few, many or a size class.

CDR3nt: TGCGCCAGCAGCCGCATCCCCTTAGACTCCTACGAGCAGTACTTC
CDR3aa: CASSRIPLDSYEQYF
v_gene: TRBV4-1
abundance: NA
d_gene: NA
j_gene: TRBJ2-7

CDR3nt: TGTGCCAGCAGCTTAGACCCAGTGGCAGCTGGGGCCAACGTCCTGACTTTC
CDR3aa: CASSLDPVAAGANVLTF
v_gene: TRBV11-2
abundance: NA
d_gene: NA
j_gene: TRBJ2-6

CDR3nt: TGTGCCAGCAGCTCCCGGACTAGCAGGAGTAGGAATGAGCAGTTCTTC
CDR3aa: CASSSRTSRSRNEQFF
v_gene: TRBV7-9
abundance: NA
d_gene: TRBD2
j_gene: TRBJ2-1

CDR3nt: TGTGCCAGTCTCAGGAGTAGCGGGGAAACCACAGATACGCAGTATTTT
CDR3aa: CASLRSSGETTDTQYF
v_gene: TRBV27
abundance: once
d_gene: TRBD2
j_gene: TRBJ2-3

CDR3nt: TGTGCCAGCAGCTCGACAGGAGCTGACTATGGCTACACCTTC
CDR3aa: CASSSTGADYGYTF
v_gene: TRBV5-4
abundance: NA
d_gene: NA
j_gene: TRBJ1-2

CDR3nt: TGTGCCATCAGTGAGTCTAGGGGGCCTGGAAACACCATATATTTT
CDR3aa: CAISESRGPGNTIYF
v_gene: TRBV10-3
abundance: NA
d_gene: TRBD1
j_gene: TRBJ1-3

CDR3nt: TGTGCCAGTAGCCCAAGGTGGCGGGGTACTACCGGGGAGCTGTTTTTT
CDR3aa: CASSPRWRGTTGELFF
v_gene: TRBV19
abundance: NA
d_gene: NA
j_gene: TRBJ2-2

CDR3nt: TGTGCCAGCAGTTTTGGGCGGGAGGGCCTGGGAGAGACCCAGTACTTC
CDR3aa: CASSFGREGLGETQYF
v_gene: TRBV27
abundance: NA
d_gene: TRBD2
j_gene: TRBJ2-5

CDR3nt: TGTGCCAGCAGCTTTACTAGCGGGGGGATCTACGAGCAGTACTTC
CDR3aa: CASSFTSGGIYEQYF
v_gene: TRBV11-2
abundance: NA
d_gene: TRBD2
j_gene: TRBJ2-7

CDR3nt: TGTGCCAGCTCCCGGGACACCTATAGCAATCAGCCCCAGCATTTT
CDR3aa: CASSRDTYSNQPQHF
v_gene: TRBV28
abundance: NA
d_gene: NA
j_gene: TRBJ1-5

CDR3nt: TGTGCCAGCAGCGGGGGACAGGGAGTCCCCTCAGGCCTGGGGGGGCAGTACTTC
CDR3aa: CASSGGQGVPSGLGGQYF
v_gene: TRBV5-6
abundance: NA
d_gene: TRBD1
j_gene: TRBJ2-7

CDR3nt: TGTGCCACCAGCAGTTTAACGGGACACTTATCCTACGAGCAGTACTTC
CDR3aa: CATSSLTGHLSYEQYF
v_gene: TRBV15
abundance: NA
d_gene: NA
j_gene: TRBJ2-7

CDR3nt: TGTGCCTGGAGTCAGGAGGGGGCTGTGATTAAATATGGCTACACCTTC
CDR3aa: CAWSQEGAVIKYGYTF
v_gene: TRBV30
abundance: NA
d_gene: TRBD1
j_gene: TRBJ1-2

CDR3nt: TGTGCCAGCAGCTCCGCAACCCCTTGGACAGGGGGTAATTCACCCCTCCACTTT
CDR3aa: CASSSATPWTGGNSPLHF
v_gene: TRBV7-2
abundance: NA
d_gene: TRBD1
j_gene: TRBJ1-6

CDR3nt: TGCGCCAGCAGCCAAGCCCTTGGCTACACCTTC
CDR3aa: CASSQALGYTF
v_gene: TRBV4-1
abundance: NA
d_gene: NA
j_gene: TRBJ1-2

CDR3nt: TGTGCCAGCAGTGAAGAAAACGGTCAGGCCACCGGGGAGCTGTTTTTT
CDR3aa: CASSEENGQATGELFF
v_gene: TRBV6-1
abundance: NA
d_gene: NA
j_gene: TRBJ2-2

CDR3nt: TGCGCCAGCAGCCAAGATCAGGCAGGGCGTTTAACCCAGCATTTT
CDR3aa: CASSQDQAGRLTQHF
v_gene: TRBV4-1
abundance: NA
d_gene: NA
j_gene: TRBJ1-5

CDR3nt: TGTGCCAGTAGTATCTACCCCGGGACAGGGAACACTGAAGCTTTCTTT
CDR3aa: CASSIYPGTGNTEAFF
v_gene: TRBV19
abundance: NA
d_gene: TRBD1
j_gene: TRBJ1-1

CDR3nt: TGTGCCAGCAGTGTCTCGAGAGGTCAGCCCCAGCATTTT
CDR3aa: CASSVSRGQPQHF
v_gene: TRBV6-5
abundance: NA
d_gene: NA
j_gene: TRBJ1-5

CDR3nt: TGTGCCAGCTCACCCGAACCCGTGACAGGGGAGCTGTTTTTT
CDR3aa: CASSPEPVTGELFF
v_gene: TRBV18
abundance: NA
d_gene: NA
j_gene: TRBJ2-2

CDR3nt: TGTGCCACCGAGTTTAGCGGAAGCACAGATACGCAGTATTTT
CDR3aa: CATEFSGSTDTQYF
v_gene: TRBV2
abundance: NA
d_gene: NA
j_gene: TRBJ2-3

CDR3nt: TGTGCCAGCCAACAGTCTATGAACACTGAAGCTTTCTTT
CDR3aa: CASQQSMNTEAFF
v_gene: TRBV2
abundance: NA
d_gene: NA
j_gene: TRBJ1-1

CDR3nt: TGTGCCAGCAGCTTAGGGCTAGCGGGAGGCAATGAGCAGTTCTTC
CDR3aa: CASSLGLAGGNEQFF
v_gene: TRBV7-7
abundance: NA
d_gene: TRBD2
j_gene: TRBJ2-1

CDR3nt: TGTGCCAGCAGTTACGGGATCCGAAATCAGCCCCAGCATTTT
CDR3aa: CASSYGIRNQPQHF
v_gene: TRBV28
abundance: NA
d_gene: NA
j_gene: TRBJ1-5

CDR3nt: TGTGCCAGTAGTATAGGAAGGGGCAGCAACTATGGCTACACCTTC
CDR3aa: CASSIGRGSNYGYTF
v_gene: TRBV19
abundance: NA
d_gene: NA
j_gene: TRBJ1-2

CDR3nt: TGTGCCAGCAGCCATCGGGGTAACTATGGCTACACCTTC
CDR3aa: CASSHRGNYGYTF
v_gene: TRBV4-2
abundance: few
d_gene: NA
j_gene: TRBJ1-2